This T cell receptor beta chain was captured in a study of identical twins. TCRdb processed the 5' RACE reads anew with MiXCR; each CDR3 protein has one entry. The sample consists of roughly 290,000 distinct CDR3 sequences, nearly 9.5% of them appearing once. This clonotype was counted ten times or more. The antigen remains unidentified. Study-level findings and limits: Insertion counts were lower in abundant cord blood beta clonotypes, a trend that memory repertoires did not show. A partial confounding effect on zero-insertion analyses could come from invariant MAIT and iNKT cells. Models predicted less out-of-frame TCR alpha sharing in monozygotic twins than was found. Not following the same donors, the study drew its conclusions from cross-sectional statistical analysis.

This sample also belongs to another study, concerning yellow fever vaccine responses in identical twins.

This sequence originates from a woman aged 18-30 years in good health. Sequenced material: CD8+ T cells sorted from blood.

The CDR3 nucleotides read TGTGCCAGCAGTACCGCCCCGGACACGGGCAATGAGCAGTTCTTC. Amino acid sequence: CASSTAPDTGNEQFF. This chain links TRBV6-2 or TRBV6-3 with TRBJ2-1; D is perhaps TRBD1 (5 bases). The CDR3 has 15 residues. The V end was cut by 5 bases, the J end by 6 bases, with 17 bases between. The germline gives CDR1 MNHEY, CDR2 SVGEGT.